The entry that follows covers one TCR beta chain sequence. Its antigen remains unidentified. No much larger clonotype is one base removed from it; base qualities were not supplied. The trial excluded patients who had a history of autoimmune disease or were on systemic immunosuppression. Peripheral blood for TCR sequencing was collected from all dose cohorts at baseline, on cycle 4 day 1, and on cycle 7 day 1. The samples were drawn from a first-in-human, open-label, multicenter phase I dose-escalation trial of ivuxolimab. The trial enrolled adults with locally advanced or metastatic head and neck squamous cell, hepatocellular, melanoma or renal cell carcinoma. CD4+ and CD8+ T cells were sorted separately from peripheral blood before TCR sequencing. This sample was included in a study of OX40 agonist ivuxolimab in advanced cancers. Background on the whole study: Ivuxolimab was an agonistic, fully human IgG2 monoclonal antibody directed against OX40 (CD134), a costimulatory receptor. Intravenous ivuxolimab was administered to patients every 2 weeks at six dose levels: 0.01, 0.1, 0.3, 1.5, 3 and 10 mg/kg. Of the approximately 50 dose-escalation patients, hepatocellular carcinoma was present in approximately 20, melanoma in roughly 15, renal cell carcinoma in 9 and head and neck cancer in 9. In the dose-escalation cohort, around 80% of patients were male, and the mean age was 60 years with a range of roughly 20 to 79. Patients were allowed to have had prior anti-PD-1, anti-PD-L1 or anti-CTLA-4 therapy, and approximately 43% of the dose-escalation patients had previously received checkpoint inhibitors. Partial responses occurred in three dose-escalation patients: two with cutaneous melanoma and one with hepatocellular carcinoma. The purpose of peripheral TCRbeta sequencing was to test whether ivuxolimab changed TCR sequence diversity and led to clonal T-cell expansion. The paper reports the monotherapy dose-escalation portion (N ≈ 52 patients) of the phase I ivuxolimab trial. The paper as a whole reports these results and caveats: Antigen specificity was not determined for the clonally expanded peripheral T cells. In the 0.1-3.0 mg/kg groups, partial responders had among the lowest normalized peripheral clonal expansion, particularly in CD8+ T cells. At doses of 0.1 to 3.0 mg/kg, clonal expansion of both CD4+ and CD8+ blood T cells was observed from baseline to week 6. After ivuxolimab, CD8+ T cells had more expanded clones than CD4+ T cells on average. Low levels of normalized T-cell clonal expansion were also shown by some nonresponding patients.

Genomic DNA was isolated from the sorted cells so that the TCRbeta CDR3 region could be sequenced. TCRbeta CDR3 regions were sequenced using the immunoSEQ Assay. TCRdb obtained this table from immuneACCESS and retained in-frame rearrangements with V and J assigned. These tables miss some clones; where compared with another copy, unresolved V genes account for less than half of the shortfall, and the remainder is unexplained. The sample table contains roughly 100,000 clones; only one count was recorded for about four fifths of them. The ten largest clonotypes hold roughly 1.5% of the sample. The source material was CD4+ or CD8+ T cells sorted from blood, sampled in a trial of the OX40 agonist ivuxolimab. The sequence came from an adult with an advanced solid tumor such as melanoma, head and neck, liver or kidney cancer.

The sequenced DNA is TGTGCCAGCAGCTCTAAGGGCGGTTCGCAAGAGACCCAGTACTTC. The encoded protein is CASSSKGGSQETQYF. The sequence links TRBV7-3 to TRBJ2-5; the D gene lacks a confident call. From its cysteine to its phenylalanine, the CDR3 spans 15 amino acids. Just the 45-base CDR3 DNA is kept, in frame starting at base 1. Trimming at the junction amounts to 4 bases on V and 2 bases on J, and the germline ends lie 14 bases apart. The germline V gene specifies SGHTA as CDR1 and FQGTGA as CDR2.